The 15 T cell receptor beta chains below all came from one sample that was sequenced in a study of blood T cell repertoires in COVID-19. TCRdb's table, derived via immunoSEQ multiplex PCR, lists solely in-frame clones and lacks some. Among approximately 300,000 clones listed, 92% were seen once. Sequencing input: PBMCs or T cells enriched from blood (not recorded which). All receptors come from a woman in her thirties who had recovered from COVID-19.

The chain couples TRBV19 to TRBJ1-1; TRBD1 might be the D (6 bases). The CDR3 spans 15 residues. Looked up from germline, CDR1 is LNHDA and CDR2 is SQIVND (reference sequence). V lost 8 bases, J lost 1 base, and 17 bases lay in between. DNA of the CDR3: TGTGCCAGTGGCCTAGGGGGGGCCGGGAACACTGAAGCTTTCTTT. Amino acids: CASGLGGAGNTEAFF.

V usage is TRBV7-9 and J usage is TRBJ2-2; D perhaps matches TRBD2 (5 bases). V was shortened by 10 bases and J by 5 bases, with 14 bases between the two germline ends. Germline lookup yields CDR1 SEHNR and CDR2 FQNEAQ (reference sequence). The CDR3 has 13 amino acids. The CDR3 reads CAIEGDGTGELFF. In nucleotides, the CDR3 is TGTGCCATCGAGGGTGACGGGACCGGGGAGCTGTTTTTT.

The chain joins TRBV11-2 to TRBJ1-5, with TRBD1 as a possible D gene (5 bases). The V end was cut by 5 bases, the J end by 4 bases, with 24 bases between. The CDR3 spans 18 residues. The germline V gene encodes CDR1 SGHAT and CDR2 FQNNGV. CDR3 sequence (DNA): TGTGCCAGCAGCCCCCACCCCCAGGGAAGTTGGGGAAATCAGCCCCAGCATTTT. This gives the protein CASSPHPQGSWGNQPQHF.

This rearrangement joins TRBV6-5 to TRBJ2-2, with 11 bases matching TRBD2. CDR1 is MNHEY and CDR2 is SVGAGI in the germline V gene. The trim removed 4 bases at V and 4 bases at J, leaving 5 bases unmatched. The length of the CDR3 is 16 residues. As DNA, the CDR3 is TGTGCCAGCAGTTCACTAGCGGGAGTTGTCACCGGGGAGCTGTTTTTT. It translates to CASSSLAGVVTGELFF.

This rearrangement joins TRBV7-8 to TRBJ1-5; D uncertain. Trimming stripped 7 bases from V and 0 bases from J, with 16 bases between. The CDR3 runs 16 residues. Germline CDR1 and CDR2: SGHVS and FQNEAQ. The CDR3 loop is CASNPEGGYSNQPQHF. Written as DNA, the CDR3 is TGTGCCAGCAACCCAGAAGGCGGGTATAGCAATCAGCCCCAGCATTTT.

The V call is TRBV15, the J call TRBJ2-1; D remains ambiguous. The CDR3 spans 16 residues. Germline V gene sequence: CDR1 LNHNV, CDR2 YYDKDF (reference sequence). V shed 0 bases and J shed 2 bases, with 11 bases lying between them. The CDR3: CATSRDLMATYNEQFF. The CDR3 nucleotides read TGTGCCACCAGCAGAGATTTGATGGCCACCTACAATGAGCAGTTCTTC.

The V call is TRBV30, the J call TRBJ1-6; 7 bases are a match to TRBD1. Germline CDR1 GTSNPN, CDR2 SVGIG (reference sequence). The CDR3 loop spans 15 amino acids. The V and J ends lost 3 bases and 2 bases, in that order; junction bases with no gene match: 4. CDR3 in amino acids: CAWRFDRAYNSPLHF. The CDR3 DNA reads as TGTGCCTGGAGGTTTGACAGGGCCTATAATTCACCCCTCCACTTT.

This chain connects TRBV24-1 to TRBJ1-2, with TRBD1 matching 8 bases. J was trimmed by 6 bases and V by 4 bases; bases with no gene match: 6. This CDR3 is built from 14 residues. Germline CDR1 reads KGHDR; CDR2 reads SFDVKD. CDR3 sequence (DNA): TGTGCCACCAGTGACCCGGACAGGGAAAATGGCTACACCTTC. Translated, it gives CATSDPDRENGYTF.

Here the CDR3 reads CASSSPAGLSGNTIYF. CDR3 coding DNA: TGTGCCAGCAGTTCCCCAGCAGGCCTGTCTGGAAACACCATATATTTT. The J gene is TRBJ1-3, the V gene TRBV28; D ambiguous. The CDR3 spans 16 residues. The ends were cut back, 4 bases at V and 1 base at J, with 14 bases in the middle. In germline, CDR1 is MDHEN, CDR2 SYDVKM. The whole variable domain, remainder taken from reference TRBV28 and TRBJ1-3, is DVKVTQSSRYLVKRTGEKVFLECVQDMDHENMFWYRQDPGLGLRLIYFSYDVKMKEKGDIPEGYSVSREKKERFSLILESASTNQTSMYLCASSSPAGLSGNTIYFGEGSWLTVV.

The V gene is TRBV28, the J gene TRBJ1-2; no firm D call. The CDR3 has 13 residues. Germline-derived CDR1 and CDR2 are MDHEN and SYDVKM. Trimming shortened V by 3 bases and J by 4 bases, and 9 bases separated the two germline ends. CDR3 DNA: TGTGCCAGCAGTTTTTTCAGAGGCTATGGCTACACCTTC. Amino acids: CASSFFRGYGYTF.

In its sample, this clone was seen a few times. This sequence joins TRBV29-1 and TRBJ1-5; perhaps TRBD1 as D (5 bases). The length of the CDR3 is 14 residues. With 4 bases removed from V and 5 bases from J, the gap between germline ends came to 15 bases. Germline V gives CDR1 SQVTM, CDR2 ANQGSEA. CDR3 loop: CSVAVGVGHQPQHF. In nucleotides, the CDR3 is TGCAGCGTTGCAGTAGGGGTAGGTCATCAGCCCCAGCATTTT. Combining the CDR3 with reference TRBV29-1 and TRBJ1-5 gives the whole variable domain SAVISQKPSRDICQRGTSLTIQCQVDSQVTMMFWYRQQPGQSLTLIATANQGSEATYESGFVIDKFPISRPNLTFSTLTVSNMSPEDSSIYLCSVAVGVGHQPQHFGDGTRLSIL.

V gene TRBV5-1 combines with J gene TRBJ2-3, with 14 positions matching TRBD2. The junction had 9 bases not matched to a gene; V was cut back by 1 base and J by 2 bases. CDR3 length: 19 amino acids. Germline V CDR1 and CDR2: SGHRS, YFSETQ. This CDR3 reads CASSLTGLAGGEVTDTQYF. CDR3 DNA sequence: TGCGCCAGCAGCTTGACTGGACTAGCGGGGGGAGAAGTCACAGATACGCAGTATTTT.

The rearrangement links TRBV28 to TRBJ2-7, with D perhaps TRBD2 (7 bases). The CDR3 runs to 14 residues. Germline V gene data show CDR1 as MDHEN and CDR2 as SYDVKM. V lost 2 bases and J lost 3, with 11 bases in between. CDR3 in amino acids: CASSLPGGIYEQYF. CDR3 coding DNA: TGTGCCAGCAGTTTACCGGGGGGCATCTACGAGCAGTACTTC.

The rearrangement uses TRBV7-9 and TRBJ1-1, with D possibly TRBD1 on 5 matching bases. With 5 bases removed from V and 2 bases from J, the gap between germline ends came to 15 bases. The CDR3 contains 15 residues. The V gene's germline CDR1 is SEHNR and CDR2 FQNEAQ (reference sequence). CDR3 amino acids: CASSLTGLPNTEAFF. The CDR3 DNA follows: TGTGCCAGCAGCCTCACGGGACTCCCAAACACTGAAGCTTTCTTT.

The chain recombines TRBV4-1 with TRBJ2-2; no clear D. The V and J ends lost 0 bases and 6 bases respectively, with 8 bases between them. Per the germline V gene, CDR1 is MGHRA and CDR2 is YSYEKL. This CDR3 has 14 amino acids. DNA for the CDR3: TGCGCCAGCAGCCAAGATGTAGTGGCCGGGGAGCTGTTTTTT. This encodes CASSQDVVAGELFF.